The 24 T cell receptor beta chains below come from one sample, sequenced in a study of graft-versus-host responses after intestinal transplantation. Some clones are missing from TCRdb's copy, which holds only in-frame ones; the method was immunoSEQ multiplex PCR. The sample contains about 19,000 clones, about 80% of which appear only once. The sequencing here drew on PBMCs, taken 14 days after transplant. The receptors derive from a human patient who received an intestinal transplant, so some T cells may come from the graft donor.

This chain links TRBV10-1 with TRBJ1-2; 7 nucleotides match TRBD1. J lost 4 bases, V lost 4 bases, and 0 bases had no gene match. Germline V gene lookup returns CDR1 WNHNN and CDR2 SYGVQD (reference sequence). The CDR3 runs 12 residues. CDR3 residues: CASSGDSYGYTF. CDR3 DNA sequence: TGCGCCAGCAGTGGGGACAGCTATGGCTACACCTTC.

This clone was observed a few times. The chain joins TRBV6-1 to TRBJ2-3, with 9 bases identical to TRBD1. CDR1 and CDR2 from the germline V gene are MNHNS and SASEGT. With V trimmed by 0 bases and J by 4 bases, 2 bases remained unmatched. The CDR3 runs to 15 residues. The CDR3 DNA follows: TGTGCCAGCAGTGAAGCGACAGGGGGACCAGATACGCAGTATTTT. It yields the protein CASSEATGGPDTQYF.

In this sample, this clone turned up a few times. Other DNA variants within this sample encode the same CDR3. This chain connects TRBV25-1 to TRBJ2-7; TRBD2 agrees at 7 bases. The CDR3 has 15 amino acids. Unmatched junction bases numbered 10, after V lost 4 bases and J lost 4 bases. Looked up from germline, CDR1 is MGHDK and CDR2 is SYGVNS. The CDR3 region is CASSVGGLGWYEQYF. For the CDR3, the DNA is TGTGCCAGCAGTGTGGGGGGGTTGGGCTGGTACGAGCAGTACTTC.

The chain uses TRBV5-4 and TRBJ2-3; perhaps TRBD2 as D (6 bases). This CDR3 is 18 amino acids long. The ends were cut back, 0 bases at V and 0 bases at J, with 17 bases in the middle. In germline, CDR1 is SGHNT, CDR2 YYREEE (reference sequence). DNA for the CDR3: TGTGCCAGCAGCTTGGACGGTGCCCCGGGGAGGAGCACAGATACGCAGTATTTT. Residues: CASSLDGAPGRSTDTQYF.

V usage is TRBV29-1 and J usage is TRBJ2-7, with 11 bases identical to TRBD1. This CDR3 is 14 amino acids long. V shed 6 bases and J 2 bases; nucleotides not matched to a gene: 6. The germline V gene encodes CDR1 SQVTM and CDR2 ANQGSEA. CDR3 sequence (DNA): TGCAGCGTGGAAATGGGACAGGGGGCCTACGAGCAGTACTTC. Amino acid sequence: CSVEMGQGAYEQYF.

The chain has TRBV6-6 and TRBJ1-1, with D unclear. CDR1 MNHNY and CDR2 SVGAGI come from the germline V gene (reference sequence). Between the trimmed V and J ends, which lost 2 bases and 4 bases, there was a span of 17 bases. The CDR3 is 16 amino acids. In DNA form, the CDR3 reads TGTGCCAGCAGTTACAGGGCAGGCGGCGAGGGCACTGAAGCTTTCTTT. It specifies CASSYRAGGEGTEAFF.

CDR3 in DNA: TGTGCCAGCAGCTTGGCCAGCGGGGGCGACGAGCAGTACTTC. Protein product: CASSLASGGDEQYF. This sequence joins TRBV7-9 and TRBJ2-5, with 8 bases that match TRBD2. Near its end, the DNA agrees better with TRBJ2-7, so the J call may be wrong. Germline CDR1 and CDR2: SEHNR and FQNEAQ (reference sequence). CDR3 size: 14 residues.

This chain links TRBV28 with TRBJ2-1; TRBD1 matches at 7 bases. Looked up from germline, CDR1 is MDHEN and CDR2 is SYDVKM. Trimming cost V 7 bases and J 10 bases; bases outside gene matches: 13. The CDR3 loop spans 14 amino acids. The CDR3 protein is CASKGAGIIGEQFF. For the CDR3, the DNA is TGTGCCAGCAAGGGGGCAGGGATAATAGGGGAGCAGTTCTTC.

The chain joins TRBV6-1 to TRBJ2-3, with 7 bases matching TRBD1. CDR1 and CDR2 from the germline V gene are MNHNS and SASEGT. This CDR3 comprises 14 residues. The V segment lost 1 base and the J segment 4 bases; nucleotides outside the gene matches: 2. The CDR3 protein is CASSEGQGADTQYF. The CDR3 nucleotides read TGTGCCAGCAGTGAAGGACAGGGAGCAGATACGCAGTATTTT.

The chain couples TRBV2 to TRBJ2-5, with a possible D match to TRBD1 (5 bases). CDR1 and CDR2 (germline): SNHLY, FYNNEI. V shed 3 bases and J shed 0 bases, with 11 bases lying between them. The CDR3 is 15 residues long. CDR3: CASSDRATYQETQYF. The DNA of the CDR3 is TGTGCCAGCAGTGACAGGGCCACGTACCAAGAGACCCAGTACTTC.

The chain is built from TRBV19 and TRBJ2-2; D is ambiguous. This CDR3 contains 15 residues. Germline loops: CDR1 LNHDA, CDR2 SQIVND (reference sequence). V was clipped by 0 bases and J by 0 bases, with 5 bases between them. The CDR3 protein is CASSIDGTNTGELFF. The CDR3 nucleotides read TGTGCCAGTAGTATAGATGGGACGAACACCGGGGAGCTGTTTTTT.

This sequence joins TRBV7-3 and TRBJ2-1; the match to TRBD2 covers 7 bases. The CDR3 extends over 17 amino acids. Germline V lookup: CDR1 SGHTA, CDR2 FQGTGA. Trimming cost V 0 bases and J 0 bases; bases outside gene matches: 5. This CDR3 is CASSLTRGGSSYNEQFF. CDR3 nucleotides: TGTGCCAGCAGCTTAACTCGGGGCGGGAGCTCCTACAATGAGCAGTTCTTC.

The chain couples TRBV28 to TRBJ2-1; D ambiguous. Germline V gene sequence: CDR1 MDHEN, CDR2 SYDVKM. The ends were cut back, 2 bases at V and 0 bases at J, with 8 bases in the middle. The CDR3 totals 15 residues. The CDR3: CASSLADSSYNEQFF. CDR3 coding DNA: TGTGCCAGCAGTTTAGCAGATAGCTCCTACAATGAGCAGTTCTTC.

The chain carries TRBV28 and TRBJ1-5, with D possibly being TRBD1 (5 bases). There are 14 residues in the CDR3. In germline, CDR1 is MDHEN, CDR2 SYDVKM. The germline V and J ends were trimmed by 3 bases and 10 bases, with 16 bases remaining between them. The CDR3 DNA follows: TGTGCCAGCAGTTTGTCGACAGACACAGGACCCCAGCATTTT. Translating gives CASSLSTDTGPQHF.

This clone was detected only once. J is TRBJ2-1 and V is TRBV7-8; 7 nucleotides agree with TRBD2. CDR3 length equals 16 residues. The germline V gene encodes CDR1 SGHVS and CDR2 FQNEAQ. The V and J ends lost 5 bases and 10 bases, in that order; junction bases with no gene match: 17. DNA for the CDR3: TGTGCCAGCAGCCCGACACCGGGTTTTCGAGCGGGGGAGCAGTTCTTC. Translation gives CASSPTPGFRAGEQFF.

The V call is TRBV13, the J call TRBJ1-1; 7 bases fit TRBD1. The junction had 4 bases not matched to a gene; V was cut back by 6 bases and J by 0 bases. This CDR3 comprises 14 residues. CDR1 PRHDT and CDR2 FYEKMQ come from the germline V gene (reference sequence). In DNA, the CDR3 is TGTGCCAGCAGTAGAGGGGGCCTGAACACTGAAGCTTTCTTT. Amino acid sequence: CASSRGGLNTEAFF.

This chain uses TRBV27 with TRBJ2-2; no reliable D call. The length of the CDR3 is 12 residues. CDR1 and CDR2 from the germline V gene are MNHEY and SMNVEV (reference sequence). V was pared by 3 bases and J by 6 bases, with 5 bases between. The CDR3 DNA follows: TGTGCCAGCAGTTTCCTCGCCGGGGAGCTGTTTTTT. It yields the protein CASSFLAGELFF.

This chain joins TRBV14 and TRBJ1-1; a possible D gene is TRBD1 (6 bases). CDR1 is SGHDN, CDR2 FVKESK, per germline. CDR3 length: 14 amino acids. Between the trimmed V and J ends, which lost 1 base and 6 bases, there was a span of 12 bases. This CDR3 is CASSQGRGFAEAFF. The CDR3 nucleotides are TGTGCCAGCAGCCAAGGCAGGGGCTTCGCTGAAGCTTTCTTT.

As for this clone: One end of the junction varies from germline; a read error may be responsible. The CDR3 DNA follows: TGTGCCAGCAGTCAAGCGGGAGGGTACGAGCAGTACTTC. The encoded protein is CASSQAGGYEQYF. The gene calls are TRBV6-1 and TRBJ2-5; TRBD2 agrees at 10 bases. The J call may be mistaken, given a closer DNA end match to TRBJ2-7. CDR1 and CDR2 (germline): MNHNS, SASEGT. CDR3 length equals 13 residues.

The V and J genes are TRBV7-9 and TRBJ2-5; 8 nucleotides line up with TRBD2. Germline V gene sequence: CDR1 SEHNR, CDR2 FQNEAQ (reference sequence). This CDR3 has 14 amino acids. J was trimmed by 1 base and V by 3 bases; bases with no gene match: 1. CDR3 coding DNA: TGTGCCAGCAGCTTCCTAGCGGGCCAAGAGACCCAGTACTTC. This gives the protein CASSFLAGQETQYF.

This clone was recorded a few times. The chain is built from TRBV6-5 and TRBJ2-7; TRBD2 is a possible D gene (6 bases). Germline V gene sequence: CDR1 MNHEY, CDR2 SVGAGI. Trimming shortened V by 0 bases and J by 4 bases, and 16 bases separated the two germline ends. The CDR3 runs 16 residues. CDR3 sequence: CASSYSGQGGWYEQYF. Here the CDR3 DNA reads TGTGCCAGCAGTTACTCTGGGCAGGGAGGTTGGTACGAGCAGTACTTC.

V is TRBV7-8 and J is TRBJ1-1, with TRBD1 matching 8 bases. Germline V gene sequence: CDR1 SGHVS, CDR2 FQNEAQ. The length of the CDR3 is 15 residues. With 4 bases clipped from V and 4 bases from J, the junction kept 8 bases outside the gene matches. The CDR3 loop reads CASSSRQGKATEAFF. CDR3 bases: TGTGCCAGCAGCTCGCGACAGGGGAAGGCCACTGAAGCTTTCTTT.

The chain uses TRBV14 and TRBJ1-4; tentatively, D is TRBD1 (5 bases). The germline V gene encodes CDR1 SGHDN and CDR2 FVKESK. This CDR3 has 17 residues. The V and J ends lost 0 bases and 7 bases respectively, with 18 bases between them. The CDR3 spells CASSQDPGGWLFEKLFF. In DNA form, the CDR3 reads TGTGCCAGCAGCCAAGATCCGGGGGGTTGGTTATTTGAAAAACTGTTTTTT.

The chain combines TRBV2 with TRBJ1-2, with D possibly being TRBD1 (5 bases). V was cut by 3 bases and J by 3 bases, with 5 bases left in between. Germline values: CDR1 SNHLY, CDR2 FYNNEI. The CDR3 spans 12 residues. CDR3 sequence (DNA): TGTGCCAGCAGTGAGGGACACTATGGCTACACCTTC. Translation: CASSEGHYGYTF.